Following are 22 T cell receptor beta chains from one sample sequenced in a study of blood T cell repertoires in COVID-19. Profiling relied on immunoSEQ multiplex PCR, and the TCRdb table lists in-frame clones only, not all of them. This table holds 190,000 or so clones, around 90% found once. Sequencing input: peripheral blood. These receptors all stem from a middle-aged man with acute or convalescent COVID-19.

The chain carries TRBV18 and TRBJ1-3; the D is unclear. There are 15 residues in the CDR3. The V end lost 2 bases, the J end lost 0 bases, and 8 bases lay between the germline ends. The germline V gene has CDR1 KGHSH and CDR2 LQKENI. The CDR3: CASSPVPSSGNTIYF. The CDR3, as DNA: TGTGCCAGCTCACCAGTCCCGAGCTCTGGAAACACCATATATTTT.

V and J are TRBV12-5 and TRBJ1-5, with TRBD1 matching 7 bases. Germline V lookup: CDR1 LGHNT, CDR2 FRNRAP. The CDR3 consists of 13 residues. Losses at the gene ends were 3 bases for V and 5 bases for J; bases not matched to a gene: 1. The CDR3 DNA is TGTGCTAGTGGTTTCACAGGGGATCAGCCCCAGCATTTT. Its protein is CASGFTGDQPQHF.

The chain employs TRBV27 and TRBJ2-7; 10 bases are shared with TRBD1. The V gene's germline CDR1 is MNHEY and CDR2 SMNVEV (reference sequence). The V gene end was trimmed by 6 bases and the J gene end by 6 bases; junction bases not matched to a gene: 2. This CDR3 comprises 12 residues. This CDR3 reads CASRTGGGEQYF. Written as DNA, the CDR3 is TGTGCCAGCAGGACAGGGGGCGGCGAGCAGTACTTC.

The rearrangement joins TRBV6-1 to TRBJ1-2; tentative D call: TRBD1 (6 bases). Germline V lookup: CDR1 MNHNS, CDR2 SASEGT. Trimming removed 1 base from V and 6 bases from J, with 12 bases in between. The CDR3 loop spans 14 amino acids. CDR3 bases: TGTGCCAGCAGTGAAGGGACAGCTTTTAATGGCTACACCTTC. It codes for CASSEGTAFNGYTF.

The V call is TRBV19, the J call TRBJ2-5, with 11 positions matching TRBD1. Germline-derived CDR1 and CDR2 are LNHDA and SQIVND (reference sequence). V lost 5 bases to trimming and J lost 6 bases; unmatched junction nucleotides: 8. This CDR3 is 15 amino acids long. CDR3 DNA sequence: TGTGCCAGTAGTTCCCGGACAGGGGGCGCGCAGACCCAGTACTTC. The encoded protein is CASSSRTGGAQTQYF. Variable domain in full (rest from reference TRBV19 and TRBJ2-5): DGGITQSPKYLFRKEGQNVTLSCEQNLNHDAMYWYRQDPGQGLRLIYYSQIVNDFQKGDIAEGYSVSREKKESFPLTVTSAQKNPTAFYLCASSSRTGGAQTQYFGPGTRLLVL.

The chain couples TRBV3-1 (or the pseudogene TRBV3-2) to TRBJ2-7; 7 bases are shared with TRBD1. The CDR3 runs to 15 residues. Germline V CDR1 and CDR2: LGHDT, YNNKEL (reference sequence). With 2 bases clipped from V and 0 bases from J, the junction kept 4 bases outside the gene matches. CDR3 nucleotide sequence: TGTGCCAGCAGCCAAACAGGGGTTCTCTCCTACGAGCAGTACTTC. This gives the protein CASSQTGVLSYEQYF.

The chain has TRBV2 and TRBJ1-4; 10 bases line up with TRBD1. This CDR3 has 14 residues. V gave up 6 bases and J gave up 4 bases; unmatched junction bases: 2. Germline values: CDR1 SNHLY, CDR2 FYNNEI. In DNA, the CDR3 is TGTGCCAGCAGCCGGGACAGGGGTAATGAAAAACTGTTTTTT. Its protein is CASSRDRGNEKLFF.

This clone showed up just once. The chain joins TRBV6-2 or TRBV6-3 to TRBJ2-5; weak D call: TRBD2 (5 bases). The germline V gene encodes CDR1 MNHEY and CDR2 SVGEGT. Trimming shortened V by 0 bases and J by 0 bases, and 8 bases separated the two germline ends. CDR3 length: 15 amino acids. The CDR3 nucleotides are TGTGCCAGCAGTTACTCCGAGGACTACCAAGAGACCCAGTACTTC. Its protein is CASSYSEDYQETQYF.

The chain carries TRBV5-4 and TRBJ1-2; 7 nucleotides match TRBD1. V shed 0 bases, J shed 6 bases, and the junction held 14 bases outside the gene matches. Germline CDR1 and CDR2: SGHNT and YYREEE (reference sequence). CDR3 length: 17 residues. CDR3 DNA sequence: TGTGCCAGCAGCTTGGACCCTACCGGGACAGTCTCTCATGGCTACACCTTC. Translation: CASSLDPTGTVSHGYTF.

This rearrangement joins TRBV5-1 to TRBJ1-3; D gene uncertain. The CDR3 has 15 residues. Per the germline V gene, CDR1 is SGHRS and CDR2 is YFSETQ. Trimming took off 4 bases at V and 4 bases at J, with 15 bases between the two ends. The CDR3 DNA is TGCGCCAGCAGCCCCCTTATGGGCTCGGGAAACACCATATATTTT. This translates into CASSPLMGSGNTIYF.

The V gene is TRBV27, the J gene TRBJ2-7, with a tentative D call TRBD2 (7 bases). Trimming cost V 4 bases and J 2 bases, with 21 bases left between them. The CDR3 length is 17 residues. Per the germline V gene, CDR1 is MNHEY and CDR2 is SMNVEV (reference sequence). CDR3 sequence (DNA): TGTGCCAGCAGTTCCCCCCCGGGGGGCAAGAACGCCTACGAGCAGTACTTC. The encoded protein is CASSSPPGGKNAYEQYF.

V and J are TRBV29-1 and TRBJ1-1, with 10 bases identical to TRBD1. The junction had 5 bases not matched to a gene; V was cut back by 4 bases and J by 6 bases. The CDR3 is 13 amino acids. Germline-derived CDR1 and CDR2 are SQVTM and ANQGSEA. The CDR3 bases are TGCAGCGTTGTAAGGGGACAGGGGTCTGAAGCTTTCTTT. Amino acid sequence: CSVVRGQGSEAFF.

The CDR3 sequence is CASSQDTGTTDTQYF. CDR3 DNA: TGCGCCAGCAGCCAAGATACAGGGACCACAGATACGCAGTATTTT. The chain combines TRBV4-3 with TRBJ2-3, with D perhaps matching TRBD1 (6 bases). Trimming pared 0 bases from V and 2 bases from J, leaving 9 bases between. In germline, CDR1 is LGHNA, CDR2 YSLEER. The CDR3 covers 15 residues.

V is TRBV30 and J is TRBJ1-2, with 7 bases lining up with TRBD1. V lost 0 bases to trimming and J lost 3 bases; unmatched junction nucleotides: 4. Germline V CDR1 and CDR2: GTSNPN, SVGIG (reference sequence). The CDR3 length is 14 residues. CDR3 sequence: CAWSVQGQYYGYTF. CDR3 DNA sequence: TGTGCCTGGAGTGTACAGGGGCAGTACTATGGCTACACCTTC.

This chain uses TRBV7-2 with TRBJ2-7; D not resolved. CDR1 SGHTA and CDR2 FQGNSA come from the germline V gene. This CDR3 has 16 residues. The V and J ends lost 5 bases and 2 bases respectively, with 19 bases between them. CDR3 protein: CASSPRRVSTTYEQYF. The CDR3 DNA reads TGTGCCAGCAGCCCCCGTCGGGTTAGTACCACCTACGAGCAGTACTTC.

The chain couples TRBV7-2 to TRBJ1-3, with 7 bases matching TRBD1. CDR1 is SGHTA and CDR2 is FQGNSA in the germline V gene. The CDR3 has 15 residues. V shed 4 bases and J 0 bases; nucleotides not matched to a gene: 3. CDR3 sequence (DNA): TGTGCCAGCAGCTCGGACAGGTTCTCTGGAAACACCATATATTTT. Translation gives CASSSDRFSGNTIYF.

The V gene is TRBV7-2, the J gene TRBJ1-3; D might be TRBD1 (6 bases). V lost 5 bases and J lost 7, with 9 bases in between. There are 12 residues in the CDR3. In germline, CDR1 is SGHTA, CDR2 FQGNSA. The CDR3: CASSPQGNTIYF. Here the CDR3 DNA reads TGTGCCAGCAGCCCACAGGGCAACACCATATATTTT.

V gene TRBV9 combines with J gene TRBJ2-1; 10 bases map to TRBD2. The V and J ends lost 9 bases and 4 bases, in that order; junction bases with no gene match: 10. CDR1 SGDLS and CDR2 YYNGEE come from the germline V gene. The CDR3 runs to 15 residues. The CDR3 bases are TGTGCCAACTCTTCCAAGCGGGGGGGTTACAATGAGCAGTTCTTC. Its protein is CANSSKRGGYNEQFF.

This clone appeared a few times. The rearrangement links TRBV5-1 to TRBJ1-4; D may be TRBD1 (5 bases). The CDR3 contains 16 residues. CDR1 is SGHRS and CDR2 is YFSETQ in the germline V gene. V shed 2 bases and J shed 4 bases, with 15 bases lying between them. This CDR3 is CASSFGGAYGNEKLFF. The DNA for the CDR3 is TGCGCCAGCAGCTTCGGAGGGGCTTACGGTAATGAAAAACTGTTTTTT. The complete variable domain, with remaining parts taken from reference TRBV5-1 and TRBJ1-4, reads KAGVTQTPRYLIKTRGQQVTLSCSPISGHRSVSWYQQTPGQGLQFLFEYFSETQRNKGNFPGRFSGRQFSNSRSEMNVSTLELGDSALYLCASSFGGAYGNEKLFFGSGTQLSVL.

This chain's CDR3 is CASSQTSGATYEQYF. The CDR3 DNA sequence: TGTGCCAGCAGTCAGACTAGCGGGGCCACCTACGAGCAGTACTTC. The chain recombines TRBV6-5 with TRBJ2-7; TRBD2 matches at 11 bases. With V trimmed by 5 bases and J by 2 bases, 5 bases remained unmatched. This CDR3 is 15 amino acids long. The germline V gene encodes CDR1 MNHEY and CDR2 SVGAGI.

V is TRBV30 and J is TRBJ1-6, with D perhaps TRBD1 (5 bases). CDR1 GTSNPN and CDR2 SVGIG come from the germline V gene (reference sequence). Trimming left V 0 bases short and J 1 base short, with 19 bases between. This CDR3 region has 19 residues. CDR3 sequence (DNA): TGTGCCTGGAGTGTACGGGGACTCGGACTCGTATCCTATAATTCACCCCTCCACTTT. It specifies CAWSVRGLGLVSYNSPLHF.

The chain combines TRBV5-1 with TRBJ1-4; no clear D gene. The germline V gene encodes CDR1 SGHRS and CDR2 YFSETQ. V was cut by 0 bases and J by 3 bases, with 6 bases left in between. CDR3 size: 14 residues. Here the CDR3 reads CASSLGTANEKLFF. CDR3 nucleotide sequence: TGCGCCAGCAGCTTGGGAACAGCTAATGAAAAACTGTTTTTT.